The 8 T cell receptor beta chains in this list originate from one sample, sequenced in a study of blood T cell repertoires in COVID-19. Assay used: immunoSEQ multiplex PCR; TCRdb lists only in-frame clones, some missing. The data contain 75,000 to 95,000 clones, nearly 90% of them singletons. The sequenced sample consisted of peripheral blood. These receptors were collected from a woman older than 75 with acute or convalescent COVID-19.

The V call is TRBV4-3, the J call TRBJ2-2; TRBD2 might be the D (6 bases). Germline CDR1 is LGHNA and CDR2 is YSLEER. Trimming cost V 3 bases and J 4 bases, with 15 bases left between them. The CDR3 totals 16 residues. This chain's CDR3 is CASSQQGGWVTGELFF. CDR3 sequence (DNA): TGCGCCAGCAGCCAGCAGGGAGGATGGGTCACCGGGGAGCTGTTTTTT.

V usage is TRBV2 and J usage is TRBJ1-2, with TRBD1 matching 8 bases. This CDR3 has 14 residues. Per the germline V gene, CDR1 is SNHLY and CDR2 is FYNNEI. V shed 5 bases, J shed 8 bases, and the junction held 10 bases outside the gene matches. In DNA, the CDR3 is TGTGCCAGCAGTTCGGGACAGGAGGGAATAGGCTACACCTTC. This gives the protein CASSSGQEGIGYTF.

The chain couples TRBV7-2 to TRBJ1-1; weak D call: TRBD1 (6 bases). V lost 1 base to trimming and J lost 5 bases, with 14 bases between them. Germline CDR1 is SGHTA and CDR2 is FQGNSA. The CDR3 is 15 residues long. DNA of the CDR3: TGTGCCAGCAGCTTAGTTTCAGGGGCCGGGACTGAAGCTTTCTTT. As protein: CASSLVSGAGTEAFF.

J is TRBJ2-3 and V is TRBV4-2, with a weak D call TRBD2 (6 bases). The CDR3 contains 15 residues. In germline, CDR1 is LGHNA, CDR2 YNFKEQ. V was trimmed by 1 base and J by 5 bases, leaving 13 bases between them. In DNA, the CDR3 is TGTGCCAGCAGCCAAGGGGGCGGGGTCGGAGATACGCAGTATTTT. This sequence encodes CASSQGGGVGDTQYF.

The V gene is TRBV24-1, the J gene TRBJ1-2, with 10 bases fitting TRBD1. The V gene's germline CDR1 is KGHDR and CDR2 SFDVKD. J was trimmed by 3 bases and V by 10 bases; bases with no gene match: 1. CDR3 length: 12 amino acids. The CDR3 DNA reads as TGTGCCACTGGGACAGGGGACTATGGCTACACCTTC. It encodes CATGTGDYGYTF.

This chain joins TRBV11-3 and TRBJ2-5; the D is unclear. The CDR3 consists of 15 residues. The V end lost 0 bases, the J end lost 3 bases, and 11 bases lay between the germline ends. Germline V gives CDR1 SGHNT, CDR2 YENEEA. The CDR3 sequence is CASSLDSGAEETQYF. The CDR3 DNA sequence: TGTGCCAGCAGCTTAGATTCCGGAGCAGAAGAGACCCAGTACTTC.

This chain joins TRBV5-8 and TRBJ1-2; 7 nucleotides line up with TRBD1. The ends lost 4 bases at V and 3 bases at J; junction bases unmatched: 9. The CDR3 covers 15 residues. Per germline, CDR1 SGHTS and CDR2 YDEGEE. CDR3 amino acids: CASSLQTGRYYGYTF. DNA for the CDR3: TGTGCCAGCAGCCTACAGACAGGGAGGTACTATGGCTACACCTTC.

There are a few counts of this clone. V is TRBV6-5 and J is TRBJ1-2; a weak D match, TRBD1 (6 bases). Trimming stripped 5 bases from V and 6 bases from J, with 16 bases between. The CDR3 length is 14 residues. Germline lookup yields CDR1 MNHEY and CDR2 SVGAGI. The CDR3 coding sequence is TGTGCCAGCAGTAGCAGGGGCCTCGGGGATGGCTACACCTTC. Encoded protein: CASSSRGLGDGYTF.